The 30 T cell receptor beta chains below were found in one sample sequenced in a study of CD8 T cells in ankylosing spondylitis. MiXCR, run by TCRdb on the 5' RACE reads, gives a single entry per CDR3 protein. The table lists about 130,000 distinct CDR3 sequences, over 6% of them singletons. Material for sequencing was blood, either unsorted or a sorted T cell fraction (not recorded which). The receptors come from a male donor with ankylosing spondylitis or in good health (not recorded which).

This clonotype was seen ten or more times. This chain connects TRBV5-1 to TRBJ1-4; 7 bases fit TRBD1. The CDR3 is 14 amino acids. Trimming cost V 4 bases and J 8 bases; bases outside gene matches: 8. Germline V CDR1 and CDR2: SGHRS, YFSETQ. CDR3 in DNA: TGCGCCAGCAGCCCACAGACGACAGGGGAAAAACTGTTTTTT. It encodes CASSPQTTGEKLFF. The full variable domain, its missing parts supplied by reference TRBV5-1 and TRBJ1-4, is KAGVTQTPRYLIKTRGQQVTLSCSPISGHRSVSWYQQTPGQGLQFLFEYFSETQRNKGNFPGRFSGRQFSNSRSEMNVSTLELGDSALYLCASSPQTTGEKLFFGSGTQLSVL.

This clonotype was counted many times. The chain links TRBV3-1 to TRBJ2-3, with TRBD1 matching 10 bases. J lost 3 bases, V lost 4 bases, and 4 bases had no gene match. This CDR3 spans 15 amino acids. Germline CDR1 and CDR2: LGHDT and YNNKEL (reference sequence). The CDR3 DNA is TGTGCCAGCAGCCCCCGGGACAGGGGAACAGATACGCAGTATTTT. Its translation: CASSPRDRGTDTQYF.

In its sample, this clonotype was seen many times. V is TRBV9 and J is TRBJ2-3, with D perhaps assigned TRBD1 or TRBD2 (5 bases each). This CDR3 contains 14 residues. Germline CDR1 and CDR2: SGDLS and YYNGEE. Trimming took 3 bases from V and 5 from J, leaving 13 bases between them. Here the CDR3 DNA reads TGTGCCAGCAGCGCCGTGTGGGGACGAGATACGCAGTATTTT. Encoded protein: CASSAVWGRDTQYF.

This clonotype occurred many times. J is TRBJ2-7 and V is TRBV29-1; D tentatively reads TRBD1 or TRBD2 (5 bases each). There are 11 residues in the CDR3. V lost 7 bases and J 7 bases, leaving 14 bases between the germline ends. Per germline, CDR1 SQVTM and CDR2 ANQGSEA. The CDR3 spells CSAILWGEQYF. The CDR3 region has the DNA TGCAGCGCCATCCTTTGGGGGGAGCAGTACTTC.

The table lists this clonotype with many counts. In DNA form, the CDR3 reads TGCGCCAGCAGCCCGGGGACCGACGGGCCCCAGCATTTT. Translation: CASSPGTDGPQHF. The chain has TRBV5-1 and TRBJ1-5; TRBD1 is a possible D gene (5 bases). CDR1 and CDR2 from the germline V gene are SGHRS and YFSETQ. The length of the CDR3 is 13 residues. Trimming left V 4 bases short and J 9 bases short, with 14 bases between.

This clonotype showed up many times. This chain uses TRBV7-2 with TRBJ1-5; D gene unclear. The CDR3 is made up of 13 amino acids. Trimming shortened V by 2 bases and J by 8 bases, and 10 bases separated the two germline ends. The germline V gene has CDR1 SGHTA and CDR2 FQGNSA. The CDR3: CASSLQFMEPQHF. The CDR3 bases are TGTGCCAGCAGCTTACAATTTATGGAGCCCCAGCATTTT.

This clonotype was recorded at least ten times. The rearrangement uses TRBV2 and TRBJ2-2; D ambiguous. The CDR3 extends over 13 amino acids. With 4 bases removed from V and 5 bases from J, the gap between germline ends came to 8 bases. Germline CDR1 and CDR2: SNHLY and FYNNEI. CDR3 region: CASSVQATGELFF. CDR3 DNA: TGTGCCAGCAGTGTGCAGGCTACCGGGGAGCTGTTTTTT.

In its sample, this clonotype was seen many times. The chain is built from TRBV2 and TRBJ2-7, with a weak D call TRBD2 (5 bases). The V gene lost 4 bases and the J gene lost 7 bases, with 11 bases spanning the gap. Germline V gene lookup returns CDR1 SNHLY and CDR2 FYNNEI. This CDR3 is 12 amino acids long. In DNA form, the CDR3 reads TGTGCCAGCAGTGTATGGCCGGGGGAGCAGTACTTC. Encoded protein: CASSVWPGEQYF.

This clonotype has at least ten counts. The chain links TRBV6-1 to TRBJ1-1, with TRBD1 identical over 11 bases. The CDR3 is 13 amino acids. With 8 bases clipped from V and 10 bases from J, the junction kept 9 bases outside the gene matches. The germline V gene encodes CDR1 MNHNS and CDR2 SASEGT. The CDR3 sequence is CASQIAGQGVAFF. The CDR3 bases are TGTGCCAGCCAGATCGCGGGACAGGGGGTAGCTTTCTTT.

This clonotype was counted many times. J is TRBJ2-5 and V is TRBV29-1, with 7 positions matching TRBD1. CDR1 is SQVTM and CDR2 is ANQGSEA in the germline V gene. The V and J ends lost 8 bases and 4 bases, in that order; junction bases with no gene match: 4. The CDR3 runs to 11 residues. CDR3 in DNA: TGCAGCCTATACAGGGGAGAGACCCAGTACTTC. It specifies CSLYRGETQYF.

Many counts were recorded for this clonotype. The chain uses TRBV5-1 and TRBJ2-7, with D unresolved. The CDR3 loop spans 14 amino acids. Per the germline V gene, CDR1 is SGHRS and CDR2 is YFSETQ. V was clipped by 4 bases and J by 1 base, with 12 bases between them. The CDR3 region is CASSRTESSYEQYF. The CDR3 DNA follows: TGCGCCAGCAGCAGGACGGAATCATCCTACGAGCAGTACTTC. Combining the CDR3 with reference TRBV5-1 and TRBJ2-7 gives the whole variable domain KAGVTQTPRYLIKTRGQQVTLSCSPISGHRSVSWYQQTPGQGLQFLFEYFSETQRNKGNFPGRFSGRQFSNSRSEMNVSTLELGDSALYLCASSRTESSYEQYFGPGTRLTVT.

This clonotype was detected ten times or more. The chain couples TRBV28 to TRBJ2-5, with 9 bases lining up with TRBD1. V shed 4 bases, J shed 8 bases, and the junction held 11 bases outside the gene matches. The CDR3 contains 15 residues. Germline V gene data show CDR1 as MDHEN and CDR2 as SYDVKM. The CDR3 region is CASSSPGQGPLTQYF. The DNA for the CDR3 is TGTGCCAGCAGTTCACCGGGACAGGGCCCCCTAACCCAGTACTTC.

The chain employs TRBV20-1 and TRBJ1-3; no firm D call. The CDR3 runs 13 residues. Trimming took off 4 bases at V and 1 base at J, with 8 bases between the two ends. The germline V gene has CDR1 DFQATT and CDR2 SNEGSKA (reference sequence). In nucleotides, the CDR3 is TGCAGTGCTACCGCGGGATCTGGAAACACCATATATTTT. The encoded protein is CSATAGSGNTIYF.

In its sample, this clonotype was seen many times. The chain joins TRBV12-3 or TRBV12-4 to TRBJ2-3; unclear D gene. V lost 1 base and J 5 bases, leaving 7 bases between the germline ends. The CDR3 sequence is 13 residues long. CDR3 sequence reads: CASSLELEDTQYF. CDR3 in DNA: TGTGCCAGCAGTTTAGAATTAGAAGATACGCAGTATTTT.

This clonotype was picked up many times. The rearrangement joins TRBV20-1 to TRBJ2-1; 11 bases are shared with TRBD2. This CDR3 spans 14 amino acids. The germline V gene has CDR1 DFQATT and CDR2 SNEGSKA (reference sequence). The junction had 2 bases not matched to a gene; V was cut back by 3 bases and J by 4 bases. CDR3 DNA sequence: TGCAGTGCTAGCGGGACTAGCGGATACAATGAGCAGTTCTTC. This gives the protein CSASGTSGYNEQFF.

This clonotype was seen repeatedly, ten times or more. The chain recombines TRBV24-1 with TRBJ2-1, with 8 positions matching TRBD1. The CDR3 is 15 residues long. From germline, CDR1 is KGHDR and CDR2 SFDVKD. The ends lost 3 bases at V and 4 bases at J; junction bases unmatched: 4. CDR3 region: CATSDTDRGYNEQFF. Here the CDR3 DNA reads TGTGCCACCAGTGATACCGACAGGGGATACAATGAGCAGTTCTTC.

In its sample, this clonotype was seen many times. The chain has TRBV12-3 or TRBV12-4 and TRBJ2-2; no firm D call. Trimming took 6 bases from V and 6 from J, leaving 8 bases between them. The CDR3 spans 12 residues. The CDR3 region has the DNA TGTGCCAGCAGCCGAACCCCCGGGGAGCTGTTTTTT. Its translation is CASSRTPGELFF.

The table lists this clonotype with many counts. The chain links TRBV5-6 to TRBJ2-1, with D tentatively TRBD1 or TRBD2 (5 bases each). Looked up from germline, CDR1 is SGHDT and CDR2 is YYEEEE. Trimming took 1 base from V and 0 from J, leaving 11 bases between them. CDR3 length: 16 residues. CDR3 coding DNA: TGTGCCAGCAGCTTGCCGGGGCTGAGCTCCTACAATGAGCAGTTCTTC. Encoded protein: CASSLPGLSSYNEQFF.

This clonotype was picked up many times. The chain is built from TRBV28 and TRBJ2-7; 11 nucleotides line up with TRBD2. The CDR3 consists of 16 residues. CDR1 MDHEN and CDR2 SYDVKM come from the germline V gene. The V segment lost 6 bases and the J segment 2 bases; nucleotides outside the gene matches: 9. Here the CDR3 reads CASRQAGTSGAYEQYF. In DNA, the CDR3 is TGTGCCAGCAGACAGGCCGGGACTAGCGGCGCCTACGAGCAGTACTTC.

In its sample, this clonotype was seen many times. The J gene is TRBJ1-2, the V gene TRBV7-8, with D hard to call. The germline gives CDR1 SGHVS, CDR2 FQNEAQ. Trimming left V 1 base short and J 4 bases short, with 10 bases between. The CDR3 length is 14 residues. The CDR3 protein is CASSLGAEPYGYTF. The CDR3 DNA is TGTGCCAGCAGCTTAGGCGCGGAACCCTATGGCTACACCTTC. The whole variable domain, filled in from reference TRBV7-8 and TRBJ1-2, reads GAGVSQSPRYKVAKRGQDVALRCDPISGHVSLFWYQQALGQGPEFLTYFQNEAQLDKSGLPSDRFFAERPEGSVSTLKIQRTQQEDSAVYLCASSLGAEPYGYTFGSGTRLTVV.

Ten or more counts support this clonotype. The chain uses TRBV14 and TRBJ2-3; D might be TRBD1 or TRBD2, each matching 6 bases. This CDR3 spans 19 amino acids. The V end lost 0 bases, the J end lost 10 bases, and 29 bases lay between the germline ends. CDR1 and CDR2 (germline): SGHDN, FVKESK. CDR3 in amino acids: CASSQDGRGAGSPVFSQYF. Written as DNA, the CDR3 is TGTGCCAGCAGCCAAGATGGTAGGGGGGCAGGATCCCCGGTGTTTTCGCAGTATTTT.

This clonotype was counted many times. The CDR3 loop is CATSRDGDPYNEQFF. The DNA of the CDR3 is TGTGCCACCAGCAGAGATGGCGATCCGTACAATGAGCAGTTCTTC. This sequence joins TRBV15 and TRBJ2-1; D unresolved. The CDR3 has 15 amino acids. CDR1 LNHNV and CDR2 YYDKDF come from the germline V gene (reference sequence). V was clipped by 0 bases and J by 4 bases, with 10 bases between them.

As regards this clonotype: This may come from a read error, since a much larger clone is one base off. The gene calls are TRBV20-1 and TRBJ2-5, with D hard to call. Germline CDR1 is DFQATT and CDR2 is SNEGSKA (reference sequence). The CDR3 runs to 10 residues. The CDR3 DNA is TGCAGTGCACAACAAGAGACCCAGTCCTTC. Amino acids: CSAQQETQSF.

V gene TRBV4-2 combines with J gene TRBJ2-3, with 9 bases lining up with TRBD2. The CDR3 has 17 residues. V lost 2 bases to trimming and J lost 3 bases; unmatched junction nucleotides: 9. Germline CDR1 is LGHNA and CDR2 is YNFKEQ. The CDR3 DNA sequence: TGTGCCAGCAGCCAAAATTTTGCGGGGGGGATAACAGATACGCAGTATTTT. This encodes CASSQNFAGGITDTQYF.

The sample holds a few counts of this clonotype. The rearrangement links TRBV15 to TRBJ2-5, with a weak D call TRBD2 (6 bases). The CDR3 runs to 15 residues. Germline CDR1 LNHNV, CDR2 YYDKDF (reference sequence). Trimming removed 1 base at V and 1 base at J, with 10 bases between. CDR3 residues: CATSRVRESQETQYF. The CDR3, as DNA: TGTGCCACCAGCAGAGTTCGGGAGAGCCAAGAGACCCAGTACTTC.

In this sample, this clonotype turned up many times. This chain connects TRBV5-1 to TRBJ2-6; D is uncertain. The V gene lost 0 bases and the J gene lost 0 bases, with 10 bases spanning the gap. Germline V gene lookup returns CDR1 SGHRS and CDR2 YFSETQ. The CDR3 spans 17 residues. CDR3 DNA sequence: TGCGCCAGCAGCTTGGGGGTTTTCGACTCTGGGGCCAACGTCCTGACTTTC. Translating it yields CASSLGVFDSGANVLTF.

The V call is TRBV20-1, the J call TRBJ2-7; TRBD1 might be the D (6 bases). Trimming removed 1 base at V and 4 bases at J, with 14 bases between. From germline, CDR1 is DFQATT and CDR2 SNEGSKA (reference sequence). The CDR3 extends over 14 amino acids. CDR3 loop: CSARGADSKYEQYF. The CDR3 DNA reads TGCAGTGCTAGAGGGGCGGACAGTAAGTACGAGCAGTACTTC.

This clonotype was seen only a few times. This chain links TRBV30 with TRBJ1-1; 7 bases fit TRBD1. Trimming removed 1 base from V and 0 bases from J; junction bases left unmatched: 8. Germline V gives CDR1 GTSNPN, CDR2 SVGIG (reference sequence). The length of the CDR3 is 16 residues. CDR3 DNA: TGTGCCTGGAGTGGGACAGGTTTTTTTGTGAACACTGAAGCTTTCTTT. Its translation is CAWSGTGFFVNTEAFF. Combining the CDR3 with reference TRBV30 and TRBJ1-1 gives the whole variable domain SQTIHQWPATLVQPVGSPLSLECTVEGTSNPNLYWYRQAAGRGLQLLFYSVGIGQISSEVPQNLSASRPQDRQFILSSKKLLLSDSGFYLCAWSGTGFFVNTEAFFGQGTRLTVV.

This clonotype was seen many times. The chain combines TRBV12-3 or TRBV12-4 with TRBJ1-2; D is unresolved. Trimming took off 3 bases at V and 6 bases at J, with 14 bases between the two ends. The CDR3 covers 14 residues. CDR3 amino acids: CASSFRLGRDGYTF. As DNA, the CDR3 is TGTGCCAGCAGTTTTCGGCTGGGGAGGGATGGCTACACCTTC.

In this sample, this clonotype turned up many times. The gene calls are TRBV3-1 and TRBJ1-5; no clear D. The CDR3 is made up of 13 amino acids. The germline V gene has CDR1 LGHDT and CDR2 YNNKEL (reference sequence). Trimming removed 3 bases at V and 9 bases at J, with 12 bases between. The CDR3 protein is CASSHEVQWPQHF. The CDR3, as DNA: TGTGCCAGCAGCCATGAAGTCCAATGGCCCCAGCATTTT.